This is a list of T cell receptor beta chains from one sample in a study of OX40 agonist ivuxolimab in advanced cancers. Only in-frame clones appear in the TCRdb table, and some are missing; sequencing was by immunoSEQ multiplex PCR. This table has roughly 65,000 clones, around four fifths appearing once. This specimen consisted of CD4+ or CD8+ T cells sorted from blood, obtained in a trial of the OX40 agonist ivuxolimab. The receptors originated from an adult with an advanced solid tumor such as melanoma, head and neck, liver or kidney cancer. Both conserved end residues are trimmed from each CDR3.

V gene: TRBV19
CDR3 protein: ATADRVGQPQH

V gene: TRBV6-5
CDR3 protein: ASRKGSVQETQY

V gene: TRBV30
CDR3 protein: AWSLPGTSGSYEQF

V gene: TRBV19
CDR3 protein: ASSTSGDEQY

V gene: TRBV18
CDR3 protein: ASSPRTTDTQY

V gene: TRBV6-5
CDR3 protein: ASSLPGAGTEAF

V gene: TRBV13
CDR3 protein: ASSFQTETYEQY

V gene: TRBV11-3
CDR3 protein: ASSHGTSYGYT

V gene: TRBV30
CDR3 protein: AWSVSLAGAYEQY

V gene: TRBV30
CDR3 protein: AWSVDGRKPQH

V gene: TRBV6-5
CDR3 protein: ASSYKAAPGYEQY

V gene: TRBV11-2
CDR3 protein: ATRTGGSGEQY

V gene: TRBV7-2
CDR3 protein: ASRGGSFGTDTQY

V gene: TRBV28
CDR3 protein: AIHAQGGEQY

V gene: TRBV28
CDR3 protein: ASSLYSIVVGAGELF

V gene: TRBV2
CDR3 protein: ASSVIQQSTDTQY

V gene: TRBV9
CDR3 protein: ASSVGGSGELF

V gene: TRBV7-9
CDR3 protein: ASSPPAGGVESTEAF

V gene: TRBV9
CDR3 protein: ASNKPGAYGYT

V gene: TRBV27
CDR3 protein: ASSPGTGTNEQF

V gene: TRBV21-1
CDR3 protein: ASTPPGQGAHNEQF

V gene: TRBV30
CDR3 protein: AWSAALAGRISYEQY

V gene: TRBV7-2
CDR3 protein: ASSLAPPDRDTEAF

V gene: TRBV28
CDR3 protein: ASSLQGVFDGYT

V gene: TRBV4-3
CDR3 protein: ASSQRGASGFYEQY

V gene: TRBV19
CDR3 protein: ASSIRYPNTGELF

V gene: TRBV7-9
CDR3 protein: ASSLRIDEQY

V gene: TRBV28
CDR3 protein: ASSLFNVQF

V gene: TRBV28
CDR3 protein: ASSLFGVGTGELF

V gene: TRBV11-2
CDR3 protein: ASSLGTPTGELF

V gene: TRBV9
CDR3 protein: ASSAGGSGSNEQF

V gene: TRBV30
CDR3 protein: AWDPTGGETQY

V gene: TRBV7-9
CDR3 protein: ASSLVYEQY

V gene: TRBV5-6
CDR3 protein: ASSQIWGDPYNEQF

V gene: TRBV18
CDR3 protein: ASSAGQGDMSNEQF

V gene: TRBV6-6
CDR3 protein: ASSVLTGGRNGELF

V gene: TRBV7-8
CDR3 protein: ASSRLPTGPQETQY

V gene: TRBV19
CDR3 protein: ASSISLTRDKRGYT

V gene: TRBV7-9
CDR3 protein: ASSSLSGRDFYEQY